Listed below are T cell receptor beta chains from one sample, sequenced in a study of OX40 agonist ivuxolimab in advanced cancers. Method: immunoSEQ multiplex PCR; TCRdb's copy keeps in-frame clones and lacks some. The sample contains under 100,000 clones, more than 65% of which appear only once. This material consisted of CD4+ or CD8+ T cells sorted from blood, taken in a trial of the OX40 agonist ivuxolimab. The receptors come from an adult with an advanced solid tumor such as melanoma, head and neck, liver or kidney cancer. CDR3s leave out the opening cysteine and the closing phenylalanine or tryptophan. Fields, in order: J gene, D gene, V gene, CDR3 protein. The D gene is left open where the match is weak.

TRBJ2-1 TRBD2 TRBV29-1 SVGTSGGTYNEQF
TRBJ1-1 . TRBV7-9 AGESGARNTEAF
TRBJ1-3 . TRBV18 ASSPSPHEGNTIY
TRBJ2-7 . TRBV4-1 ASSQVGRTEQFAQY
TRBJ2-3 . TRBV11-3 ASSPENTDTQY
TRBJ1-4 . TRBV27 ASSPTPRTGNGEKLF
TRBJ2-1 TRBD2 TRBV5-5 ATKVAGVSYNEQF
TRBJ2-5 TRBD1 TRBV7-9 ASSDTGTGALETQY
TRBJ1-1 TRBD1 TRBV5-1 ASSSQGALGTEAF
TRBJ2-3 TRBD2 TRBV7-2 ASSPAASGGILDTQY
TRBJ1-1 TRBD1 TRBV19 ASSIGDRGNTEAF
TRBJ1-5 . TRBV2 ASSATVGGNQPQH
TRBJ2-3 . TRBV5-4 ASSSGTRTDTQY
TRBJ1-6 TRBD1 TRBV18 ASSPGGQVGSPLH
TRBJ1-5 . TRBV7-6 ASSLSPVNQPQH
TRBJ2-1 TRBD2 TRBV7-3 ASSPSGGPYNEQF
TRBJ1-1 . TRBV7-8 ASSGPSSSTEAF
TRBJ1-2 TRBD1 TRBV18 ASSPAGGWGYT
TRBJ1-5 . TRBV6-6 ASSAQRNQPQH
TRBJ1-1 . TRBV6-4 ASSDSSRGTEAF
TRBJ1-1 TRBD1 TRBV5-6 ASSYQGAALTEAF
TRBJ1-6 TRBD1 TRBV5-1 ASSLEGQGSPLH
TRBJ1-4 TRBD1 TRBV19 ASSDRDRVREKLF
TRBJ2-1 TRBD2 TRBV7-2 ASSHLAGGDNEQF
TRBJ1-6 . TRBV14 ASSRLGSYNSPLH
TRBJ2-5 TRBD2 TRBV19 ASSILAGGGETQY
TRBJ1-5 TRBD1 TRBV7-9 ASSLEGQGNQPQH
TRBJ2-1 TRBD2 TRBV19 ASSITGGPYNEQF
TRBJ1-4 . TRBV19 ASSRGFATNEKLF
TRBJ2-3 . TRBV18 ASSPPVSTDTQY
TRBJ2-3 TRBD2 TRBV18 ASSVEITVGLAGGPRSTDTQY
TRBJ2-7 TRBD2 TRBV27 ASSSSGGYEQY
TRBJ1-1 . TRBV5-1 ASSLEGVLFTEAF
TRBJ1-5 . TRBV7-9 SSSKGDQPQH
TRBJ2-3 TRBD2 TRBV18 ASSPPGSSGRTDTQY
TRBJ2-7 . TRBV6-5 ASSYLGTNSYEQY
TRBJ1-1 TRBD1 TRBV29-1 SVQRGTEPWGEAF
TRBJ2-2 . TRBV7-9 ASSPHAETPGAGELF
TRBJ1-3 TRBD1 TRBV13 ASSISGGGNTIY
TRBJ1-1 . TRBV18 ASSPPMDTEAF
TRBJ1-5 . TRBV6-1 ASSEWGLEGNQPQH